This T cell receptor (beta chain) is drawn from a study of human T cells and chemical hapten exposure. Specified time point: patch test 1, 2 weeks after DPC sensitization. As to treatment: therapeutic diphenylcyclopropenone sensitization with weekly scalp DPC. Blood draws came first, before each patch test. Extraction yielded total RNA from whole blood (unfractionated). This CDR3 is 14 amino acids long. Deletions cut 2 bases from V and 5 bases from J, with 10 bases between. Via MiXCR, TCRdb re-called the RACE reads, giving one row per CDR3 protein. The data show roughly 180,000 distinct CDR3 sequences, around 20% seen once.

The source material was whole blood, sampled in connection with sensitization to the hapten diphenylcyclopropenone (DPC). V gene TRBV12-3 or TRBV12-4 combines with J gene TRBJ1-5; unclear D gene. The sequence came from a woman aged 45-65 years with alopecia areata. Some clones in this sample may be carry-over from other donors' samples. CDR3 sequence: CASSLSQRDQPQHF. CDR3 DNA sequence: TGTGCCAGCAGTTTATCACAGAGAGATCAGCCCCAGCATTTT.